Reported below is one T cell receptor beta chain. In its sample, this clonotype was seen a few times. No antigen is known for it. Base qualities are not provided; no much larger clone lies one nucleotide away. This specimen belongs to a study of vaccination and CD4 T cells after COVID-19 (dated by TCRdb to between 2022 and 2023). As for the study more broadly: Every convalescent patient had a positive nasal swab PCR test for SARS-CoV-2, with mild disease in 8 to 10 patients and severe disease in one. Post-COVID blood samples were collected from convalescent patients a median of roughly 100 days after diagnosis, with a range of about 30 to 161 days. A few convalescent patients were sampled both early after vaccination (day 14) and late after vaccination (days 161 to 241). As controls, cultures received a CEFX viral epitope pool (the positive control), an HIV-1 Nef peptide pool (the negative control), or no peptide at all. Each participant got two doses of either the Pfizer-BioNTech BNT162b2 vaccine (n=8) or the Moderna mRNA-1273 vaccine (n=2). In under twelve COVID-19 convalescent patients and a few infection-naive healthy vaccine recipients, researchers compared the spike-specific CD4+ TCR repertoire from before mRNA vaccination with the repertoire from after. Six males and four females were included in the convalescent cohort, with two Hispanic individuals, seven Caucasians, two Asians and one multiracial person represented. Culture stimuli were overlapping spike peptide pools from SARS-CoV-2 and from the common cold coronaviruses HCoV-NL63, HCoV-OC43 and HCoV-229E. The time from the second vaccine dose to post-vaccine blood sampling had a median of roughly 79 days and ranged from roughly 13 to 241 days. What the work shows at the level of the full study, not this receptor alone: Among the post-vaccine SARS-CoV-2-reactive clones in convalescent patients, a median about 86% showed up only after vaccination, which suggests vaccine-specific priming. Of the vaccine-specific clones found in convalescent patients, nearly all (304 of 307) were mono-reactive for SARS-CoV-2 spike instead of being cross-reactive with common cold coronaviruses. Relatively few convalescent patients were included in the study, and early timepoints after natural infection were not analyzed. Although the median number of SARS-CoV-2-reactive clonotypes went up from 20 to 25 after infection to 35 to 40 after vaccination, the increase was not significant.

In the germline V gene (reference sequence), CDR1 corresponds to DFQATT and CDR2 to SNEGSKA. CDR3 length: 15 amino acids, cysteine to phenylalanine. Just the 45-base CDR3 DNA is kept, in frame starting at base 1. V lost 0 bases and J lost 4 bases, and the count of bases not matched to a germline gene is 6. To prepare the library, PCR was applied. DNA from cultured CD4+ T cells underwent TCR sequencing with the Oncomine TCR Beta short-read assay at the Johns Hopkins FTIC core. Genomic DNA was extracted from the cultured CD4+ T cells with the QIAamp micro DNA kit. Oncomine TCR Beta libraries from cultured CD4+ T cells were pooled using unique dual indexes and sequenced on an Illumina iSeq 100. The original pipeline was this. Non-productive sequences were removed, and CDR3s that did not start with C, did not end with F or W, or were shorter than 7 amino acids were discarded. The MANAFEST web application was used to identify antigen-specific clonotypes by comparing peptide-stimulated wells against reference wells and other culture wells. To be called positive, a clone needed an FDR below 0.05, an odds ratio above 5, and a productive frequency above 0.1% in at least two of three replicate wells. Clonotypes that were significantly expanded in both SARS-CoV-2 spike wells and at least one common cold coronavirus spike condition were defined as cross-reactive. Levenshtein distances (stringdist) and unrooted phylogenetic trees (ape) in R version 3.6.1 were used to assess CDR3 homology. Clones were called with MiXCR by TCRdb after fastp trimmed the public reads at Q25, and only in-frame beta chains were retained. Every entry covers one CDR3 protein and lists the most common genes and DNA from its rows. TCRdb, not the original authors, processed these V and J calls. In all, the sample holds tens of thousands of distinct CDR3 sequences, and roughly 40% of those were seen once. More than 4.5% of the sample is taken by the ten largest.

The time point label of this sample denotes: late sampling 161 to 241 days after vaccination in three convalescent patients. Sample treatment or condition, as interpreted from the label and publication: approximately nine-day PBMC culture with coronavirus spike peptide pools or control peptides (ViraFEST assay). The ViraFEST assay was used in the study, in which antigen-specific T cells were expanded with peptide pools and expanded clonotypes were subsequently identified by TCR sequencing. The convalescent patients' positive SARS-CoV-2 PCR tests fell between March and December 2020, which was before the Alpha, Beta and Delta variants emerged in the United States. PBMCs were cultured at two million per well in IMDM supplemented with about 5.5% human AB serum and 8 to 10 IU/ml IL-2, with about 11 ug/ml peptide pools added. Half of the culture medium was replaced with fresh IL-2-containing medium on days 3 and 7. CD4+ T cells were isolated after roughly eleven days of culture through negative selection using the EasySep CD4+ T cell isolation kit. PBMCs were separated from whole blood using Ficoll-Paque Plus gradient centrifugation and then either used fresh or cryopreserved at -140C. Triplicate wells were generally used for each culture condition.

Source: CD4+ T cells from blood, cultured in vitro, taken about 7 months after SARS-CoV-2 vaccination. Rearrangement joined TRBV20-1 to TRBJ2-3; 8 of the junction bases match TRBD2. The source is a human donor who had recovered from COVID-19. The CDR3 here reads CSARDGTSQPDTQYF. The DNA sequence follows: TGCAGTGCTAGAGATGGGACTAGTCAGCCAGATACGCAGTATTTT.